This is a list of T cell receptor beta chains from one sample in a study of blood T cell repertoires in COVID-19. Here immunoSEQ multiplex PCR was the method, and the copy in TCRdb shows in-frame clones only, minus some. The sample includes approximately 500,000 clones, approximately 85% of them seen just once. The sequenced sample was peripheral blood. These TCRs come from a human donor in a cohort sampled during active COVID-19. CDR3s include the opening cysteine and the closing phenylalanine or tryptophan. The order of the fields is clone size, D gene, CDR3 length, V gene, J gene, CDR3 protein, CDR3 DNA. The D gene is left open where the match is weak. Size tells how often a clone was seen (once, few, many) or the class of an expanded clone, and some rows leave it out.

once,TRBD1,16,TRBV6-1,TRBJ2-7,CASSEVTGQGRSEQYF,TGTGCCAGCAGTGAGGTCACGGGACAGGGAAGGTCCGAGCAGTACTTC
few,TRBD1,15,TRBV11-1,TRBJ2-1,CASSLAEGALNGQFF,TGTGCCAGCAGCTTAGCCGAGGGGGCACTCAATGGGCAGTTCTTC
.,.,12,TRBV2,TRBJ1-5,CASSEAAVRKHF,TGTGCCAGCAGTGAAGCAGCGGTCAGGAAGCATTTT
.,.,11,TRBV28,TRBJ1-4,CASREQEKLFF,TGTGCCAGCAGGGAACAGGAAAAACTGTTTTTT
.,TRBD2,18,TRBV3-1/TRBV3-2,TRBJ2-7,CASSRPGLAGRISYEQYF,TGTGCCAGCAGCCGCCCGGGACTAGCGGGCCGTATCTCCTACGAGCAGTACTTC
.,.,16,TRBV6-2/TRBV6-3,TRBJ2-1,CASSYSGAWSLNEQFF,TGTGCCAGCAGTTACTCCGGAGCGTGGAGCCTGAATGAGCAGTTCTTC
.,.,14,TRBV19,TRBJ2-3,CASSSMGAPDTQYF,TGTGCCAGTAGTAGTATGGGAGCCCCAGATACGCAGTATTTT
.,.,15,TRBV19,TRBJ1-5,CASSIGRAGNQPQHF,TGTGCCAGTAGTATTGGCAGGGCGGGCAATCAGCCCCAGCATTTT
.,TRBD1,16,TRBV4-1,TRBJ1-1,CASSNILGQGNTEAFF,TGCGCCAGCAGCAACATCCTGGGACAGGGGAACACTGAAGCTTTCTTT
.,.,20,TRBV4-3,TRBJ1-4,CASSQGGQGSSTGLARKLFF,TGCGCCAGCAGCCAAGGGGGACAAGGGTCATCGACGGGGTTGGCCCGCAAACTGTTTTTT
.,TRBD1,17,TRBV27,TRBJ2-7,CASSLRVPGQDLRGQYF,TGTGCCAGCAGTCTCCGAGTTCCGGGACAGGATTTACGAGGGCAGTACTTC
.,TRBD2,15,TRBV6-2/TRBV6-3,TRBJ2-7,CASSYSSGIPDEQYF,TGTGCCAGCAGTTACTCTAGCGGGATTCCTGACGAGCAGTACTTC
.,.,13,TRBV19,TRBJ1-1,CASSIRRNTEAFF,TGTGCCAGTAGTATTAGGAGGAACACTGAAGCTTTCTTT
.,.,15,TRBV6-5,TRBJ1-6,CASISRQGYNSPLHF,TGTGCCAGCATAAGTAGGCAGGGCTATAATTCACCCCTCCACTTT
.,.,15,TRBV5-1,TRBJ2-5,CASSLGAGVGETQYF,TGCGCCAGCAGCTTGGGGGCAGGGGTCGGGGAGACCCAGTACTTC
.,.,12,TRBV5-8,TRBJ1-2,CASSLVFAGYTF,TGTGCCAGCAGCTTAGTCTTTGCGGGCTACACCTTC